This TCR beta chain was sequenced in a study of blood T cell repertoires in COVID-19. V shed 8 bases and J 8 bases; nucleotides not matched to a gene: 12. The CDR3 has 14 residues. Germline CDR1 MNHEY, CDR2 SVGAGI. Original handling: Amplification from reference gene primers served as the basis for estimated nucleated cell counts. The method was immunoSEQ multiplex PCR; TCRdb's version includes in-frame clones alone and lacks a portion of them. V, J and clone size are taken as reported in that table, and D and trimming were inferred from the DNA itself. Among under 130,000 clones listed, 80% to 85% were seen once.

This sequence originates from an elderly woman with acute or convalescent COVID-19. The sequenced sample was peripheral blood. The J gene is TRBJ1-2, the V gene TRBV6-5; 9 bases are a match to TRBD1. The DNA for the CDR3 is TGTGCCAGCGGATCTATCGGGACAGGGAAAGGCTACACCTTC. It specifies CASGSIGTGKGYTF.